The 9 T cell receptor beta chains in this list originate from one sample, sequenced in a study of shared clonotypes between healthy human individuals. Profiling relied on immunoSEQ multiplex PCR, and the TCRdb table lists in-frame clones only, not all of them. The data show 2 million to 3 million clones, approximately 92% seen once. Sequencing was done on a sample of naive CD4+ T cells sorted from blood. As for subset: CD45RA+ positively selected. The receptors shown here come from a man aged 18 to 29 in good health.

J is TRBJ2-7 and V is TRBV7-8; D may be TRBD1 or TRBD2 (5 bases each). The CDR3 runs 13 residues. V was clipped by 4 bases and J by 1 base, with 8 bases between them. The germline V gene has CDR1 SGHVS and CDR2 FQNEAQ. The CDR3 sequence is CASSYWGSYEQYF. DNA for the CDR3: TGTGCCAGCAGCTACTGGGGGTCCTACGAGCAGTACTTC.

This chain connects TRBV7-3 to TRBJ2-7; D may be TRBD1 (6 bases). The CDR3 runs to 16 residues. Trimming pared 2 bases from V and 1 base from J, leaving 15 bases between. Germline V gene lookup returns CDR1 SGHTA and CDR2 FQGTGA. In DNA, the CDR3 is TGTGCCAGCAGCTTATCCCAGGGGACATCTTCCTACGAGCAGTACTTC. Encoded protein: CASSLSQGTSSYEQYF.

V is TRBV10-3 and J is TRBJ2-1; TRBD2 matches at 12 bases. J lost 7 bases, V lost 6 bases, and 7 bases had no gene match. CDR1 and CDR2 (germline): ENHRY, SYGVKD. The CDR3 contains 15 residues. For the CDR3, the DNA is TGTGCCATCAGACCTAGCGGGGGGGACTCAAATGAGCAGTTCTTC. Translated, it gives CAIRPSGGDSNEQFF.

This clone was recorded once. The chain has TRBV7-9 and TRBJ1-2, with 7 nucleotides matching TRBD1. The V and J ends lost 1 base and 4 bases, in that order; junction bases with no gene match: 6. The length of the CDR3 is 15 residues. Germline V gene sequence: CDR1 SEHNR, CDR2 FQNEAQ (reference sequence). CDR3 in amino acids: CASSLVDRVTYGYTF. The CDR3 DNA follows: TGTGCCAGCAGCTTAGTCGACAGGGTGACCTATGGCTACACCTTC.

This chain connects TRBV5-6 to TRBJ1-3; possibly TRBD1 for D (6 bases). Per the germline V gene, CDR1 is SGHDT and CDR2 is YYEEEE. Trimming left V 4 bases short and J 2 bases short, with 13 bases between. This CDR3 comprises 15 residues. The CDR3 bases are TGTGCCAGCAGCGAGGCTAGACAGGCTGGAAACACCATATATTTT. It translates to CASSEARQAGNTIYF. The full variable domain, in which reference TRBV5-6 and TRBJ1-3 provide the parts outside the CDR3, is DAGVTQSPTHLIKTRGQQVTLRCSPKSGHDTVSWYQQALGQGPQFIFQYYEEEERQRGNFPDRFSGHQFPNYSSELNVNALLLGDSALYLCASSEARQAGNTIYFGEGSWLTVV.

The CDR3 loop is CASSLPGGANTEAFF. The CDR3 DNA reads TGTGCCAGCAGTCTCCCAGGGGGCGCGAACACTGAAGCTTTCTTT. V and J are TRBV7-9 and TRBJ1-1, with 8 bases identical to TRBD1. The CDR3 length is 15 residues. V trimming: 6 bases; J trimming: 1 base; junction bases outside the gene matches: 7. Germline CDR1 and CDR2: SEHNR and FQNEAQ (reference sequence).

The CDR3 bases are TGTGCCAGCAGCTTTACTAGCGGGGGATACGAGCAGTACTTC. Translation gives CASSFTSGGYEQYF. The V call is TRBV11-2, the J call TRBJ2-5, with 11 nucleotides matching TRBD2. The end of the DNA aligns better with TRBJ2-7, so the J call may be wrong. CDR3 length: 14 residues. Per germline, CDR1 SGHAT and CDR2 FQNNGV.

The chain joins TRBV5-6 to TRBJ2-7; no clear D gene. The CDR3 covers 14 residues. Germline V lookup: CDR1 SGHDT, CDR2 YYEEEE. V was pared by 7 bases and J by 7 bases, with 21 bases between. DNA of the CDR3: TGTGCCAGCGCCTCAGGACCCCAAGAGAGGGAGCAGTACTTC. It codes for CASASGPQEREQYF.

The chain links TRBV28 to TRBJ1-2; possible D gene TRBD1, 5 bases. Trimming took off 2 bases at V and 5 bases at J, with 12 bases between the two ends. CDR1 and CDR2 (germline): MDHEN, SYDVKM. This CDR3 has 14 amino acids. CDR3 amino acids: CASSLQGAWYGYTF. DNA of the CDR3: TGTGCCAGCAGTTTACAGGGAGCATGGTATGGCTACACCTTC.